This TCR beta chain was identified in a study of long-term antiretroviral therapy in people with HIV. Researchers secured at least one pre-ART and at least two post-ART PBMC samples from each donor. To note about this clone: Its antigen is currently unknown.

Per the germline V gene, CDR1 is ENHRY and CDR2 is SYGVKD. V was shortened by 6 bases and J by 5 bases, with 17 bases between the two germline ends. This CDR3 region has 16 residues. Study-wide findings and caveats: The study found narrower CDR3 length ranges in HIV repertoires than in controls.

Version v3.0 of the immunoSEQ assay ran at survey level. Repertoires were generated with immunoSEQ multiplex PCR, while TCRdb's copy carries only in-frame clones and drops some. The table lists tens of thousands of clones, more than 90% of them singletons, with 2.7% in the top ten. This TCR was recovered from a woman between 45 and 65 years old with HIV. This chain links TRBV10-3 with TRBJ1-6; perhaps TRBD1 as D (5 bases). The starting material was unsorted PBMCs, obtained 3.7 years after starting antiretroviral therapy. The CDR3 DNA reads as TGTGCCATCAGGGAAGCCGGGACGGCGAATAATTCACCCCTCCACTTT. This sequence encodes CAIREAGTANNSPLHF.